Sequencing of this T cell receptor (beta chain) was carried out in a study of chemoradiotherapy in HPV16-positive cancers. General study findings and limits: Better recurrence-free survival went with HPV-responsive T-cell expansion in HPV16-positive patients. Non-HPV-specific T cells did not expand in tumors during treatment, whereas candidate HPV-specific clones and E7-related motifs did.

Germline lookup yields CDR1 SEHNR and CDR2 FQNEAQ (reference sequence). This CDR3 spans 17 amino acids. V was clipped by 0 bases and J by 0 bases, with 12 bases between them. A remark on this clone: What it recognizes is unknown.

Repertoires were sampled repeatedly during chemoradiotherapy. Only in-frame clones appear in the TCRdb table, and some are missing; sequencing was by immunoSEQ multiplex PCR. The sample contains approximately 50,000 clones, under 95% of which appear only once. This clonotype originated in a human donor with HPV-associated anogenital cancer. This material consisted of blood, taken from a patient who underwent chemoradiotherapy. V is TRBV7-9 and J is TRBJ2-4; D call uncertain. CDR3 sequence (DNA): TGTGCCAGCAGCTTAGCTGTTGACAACTTAGCCAAAAACATTCAGTACTTC. Translated: CASSLAVDNLAKNIQYF.